The present T cell receptor beta chain was sequenced within a study of beta chain features in type 1 diabetes. Turning to the study itself: When patients were set against healthy donors, age, gender and cell yields were similar.

CD4+ naive, central memory, regulatory and stem cell-like memory cells were sorted via CD45RO/CCR7/CD25/CD127/CD95/CD27. Whole-study results and caveats: For patients, the naive, central memory and Treg TCRB repertoires appeared more alike than for healthy donors. Within each of all four CD4+ subsets, Type 1 diabetes patients had TCRB CDR3s that were moderately but significantly shorter.

This clone was picked up a small number of times. Its antigen is not known. Other DNA variants within this sample encode the same CDR3. What was sequenced were expressed TCRB transcripts, since all of the isolated RNA had been reverse transcribed. This table comes from immunoSEQ multiplex PCR, and its TCRdb copy is limited to in-frame clones, with some not included. Of under 450,000 clones listed, 14% are singletons. Germline lookup yields CDR1 SGDLS and CDR2 YYNGEE. Trimming stripped 0 bases from V and 0 bases from J, with 10 bases between. The CDR3 contains 16 residues. The chain recombines TRBV9 with TRBJ2-1; D unclear. The sequencing input was naive CD4+ T cells from blood. This TCR derives from a man younger than 40 in good health. The CDR3 region has the DNA TGTGCCAGCAGCGTAGGGTCCGGAAGCTCCTACAATGAGCAGTTCTTC. Its translation: CASSVGSGSSYNEQFF.